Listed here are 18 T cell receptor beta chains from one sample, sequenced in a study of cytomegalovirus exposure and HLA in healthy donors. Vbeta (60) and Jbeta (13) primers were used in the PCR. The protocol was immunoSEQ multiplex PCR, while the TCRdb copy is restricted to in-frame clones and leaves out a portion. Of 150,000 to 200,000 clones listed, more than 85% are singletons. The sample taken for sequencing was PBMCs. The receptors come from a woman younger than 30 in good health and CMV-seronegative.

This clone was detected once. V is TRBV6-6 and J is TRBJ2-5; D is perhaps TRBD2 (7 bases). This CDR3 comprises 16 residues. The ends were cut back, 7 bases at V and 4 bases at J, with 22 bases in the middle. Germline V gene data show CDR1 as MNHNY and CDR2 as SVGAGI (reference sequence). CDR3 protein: CASTTIRGAGRETQYF. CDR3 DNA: TGTGCCAGCACCACCATTCGGGGGGCCGGTCGAGAGACCCAGTACTTC.

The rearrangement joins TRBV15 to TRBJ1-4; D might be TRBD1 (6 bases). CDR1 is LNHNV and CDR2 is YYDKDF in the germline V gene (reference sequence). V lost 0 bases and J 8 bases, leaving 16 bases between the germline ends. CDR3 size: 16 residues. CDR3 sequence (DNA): TGTGCCACCAGCAGAGATCTAACAGGGCCTTGGGAAAAACTGTTTTTT. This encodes CATSRDLTGPWEKLFF.

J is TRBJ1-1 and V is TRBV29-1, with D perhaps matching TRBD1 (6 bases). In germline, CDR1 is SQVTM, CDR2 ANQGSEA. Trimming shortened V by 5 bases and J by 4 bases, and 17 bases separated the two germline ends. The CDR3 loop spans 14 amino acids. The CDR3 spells CSVSGGRLATEAFF. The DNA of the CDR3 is TGCAGCGTTAGCGGGGGGCGTTTGGCCACTGAAGCTTTCTTT.

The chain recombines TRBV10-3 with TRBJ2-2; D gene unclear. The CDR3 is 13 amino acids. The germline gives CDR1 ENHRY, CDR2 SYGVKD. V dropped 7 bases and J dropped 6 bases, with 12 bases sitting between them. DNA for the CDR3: TGTGCCATCACCCCGCGAGGAGCCGGGGAGCTGTTTTTT. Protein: CAITPRGAGELFF.

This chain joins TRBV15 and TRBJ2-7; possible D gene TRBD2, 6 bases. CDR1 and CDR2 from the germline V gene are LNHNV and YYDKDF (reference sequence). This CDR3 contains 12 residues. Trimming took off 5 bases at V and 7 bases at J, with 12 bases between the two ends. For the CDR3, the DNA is TGTGCCACCAGCGCGGGGCTGGATGAGCAGTACTTC. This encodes CATSAGLDEQYF.

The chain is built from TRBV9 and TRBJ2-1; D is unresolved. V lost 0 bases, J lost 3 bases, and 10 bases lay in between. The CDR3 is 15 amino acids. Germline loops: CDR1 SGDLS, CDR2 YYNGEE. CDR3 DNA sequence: TGTGCCAGCAGCGTAGAACCATCCTACTACAATGAGCAGTTCTTC. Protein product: CASSVEPSYYNEQFF.

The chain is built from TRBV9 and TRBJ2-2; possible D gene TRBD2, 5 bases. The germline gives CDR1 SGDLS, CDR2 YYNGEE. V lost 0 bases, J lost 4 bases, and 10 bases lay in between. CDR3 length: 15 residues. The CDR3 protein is CASSVGGGGTGELFF. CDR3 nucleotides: TGTGCCAGCAGCGTAGGAGGAGGAGGCACCGGGGAGCTGTTTTTT.

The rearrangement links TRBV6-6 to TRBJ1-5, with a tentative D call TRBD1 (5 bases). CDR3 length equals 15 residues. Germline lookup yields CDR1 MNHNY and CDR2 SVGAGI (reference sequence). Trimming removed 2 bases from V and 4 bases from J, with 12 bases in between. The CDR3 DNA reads TGTGCCAGCAGTTACGGCAGGGAACAGAATCAGCCCCAGCATTTT. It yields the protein CASSYGREQNQPQHF.

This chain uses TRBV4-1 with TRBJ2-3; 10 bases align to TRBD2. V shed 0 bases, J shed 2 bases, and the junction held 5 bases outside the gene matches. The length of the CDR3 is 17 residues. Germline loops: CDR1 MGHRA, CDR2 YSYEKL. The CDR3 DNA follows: TGCGCCAGCAGCCAAGATGTTAGCGGGAGGTCCACAGATACGCAGTATTTT. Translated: CASSQDVSGRSTDTQYF.

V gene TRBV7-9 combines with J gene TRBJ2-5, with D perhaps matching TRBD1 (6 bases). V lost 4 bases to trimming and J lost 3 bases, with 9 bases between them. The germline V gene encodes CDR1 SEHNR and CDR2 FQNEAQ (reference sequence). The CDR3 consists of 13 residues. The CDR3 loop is CASSSTGEETQYF. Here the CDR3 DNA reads TGTGCCAGCAGCTCGACAGGCGAAGAGACCCAGTACTTC.

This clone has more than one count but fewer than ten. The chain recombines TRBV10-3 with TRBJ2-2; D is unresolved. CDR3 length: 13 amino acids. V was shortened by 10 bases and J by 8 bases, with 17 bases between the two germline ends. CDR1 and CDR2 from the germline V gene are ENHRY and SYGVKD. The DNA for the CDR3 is TGTGCCACCCTGAACTATTCATCGGGGGAGCTGTTTTTT. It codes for CATLNYSSGELFF.

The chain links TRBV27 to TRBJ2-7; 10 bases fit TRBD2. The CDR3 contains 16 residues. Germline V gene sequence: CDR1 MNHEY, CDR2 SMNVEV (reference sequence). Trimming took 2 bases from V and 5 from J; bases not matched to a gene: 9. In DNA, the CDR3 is TGTGCCAGCAGTTTACAGGCTAGCGGGAGTTTAGACGAGCAGTACTTC. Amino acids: CASSLQASGSLDEQYF.

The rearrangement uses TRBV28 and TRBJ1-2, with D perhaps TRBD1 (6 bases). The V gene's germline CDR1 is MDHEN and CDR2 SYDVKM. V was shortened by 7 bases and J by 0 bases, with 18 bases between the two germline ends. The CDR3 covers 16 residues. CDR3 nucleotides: TGTGCCAGCACCCAGACCCAGGGGACGGCTAACTATGGCTACACCTTC. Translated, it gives CASTQTQGTANYGYTF.

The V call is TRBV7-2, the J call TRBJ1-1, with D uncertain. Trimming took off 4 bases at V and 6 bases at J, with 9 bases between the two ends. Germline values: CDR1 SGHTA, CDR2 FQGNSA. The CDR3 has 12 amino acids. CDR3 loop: CASSSTYAEAFF. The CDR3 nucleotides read TGTGCCAGCAGCTCCACCTACGCTGAAGCTTTCTTT.

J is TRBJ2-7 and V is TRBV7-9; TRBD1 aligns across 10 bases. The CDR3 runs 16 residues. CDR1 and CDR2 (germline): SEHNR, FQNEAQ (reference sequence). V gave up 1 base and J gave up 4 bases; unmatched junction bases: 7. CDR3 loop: CASSLDLPGQGYEQYF. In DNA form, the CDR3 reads TGTGCCAGCAGCTTAGACCTACCGGGACAGGGGTACGAGCAGTACTTC.

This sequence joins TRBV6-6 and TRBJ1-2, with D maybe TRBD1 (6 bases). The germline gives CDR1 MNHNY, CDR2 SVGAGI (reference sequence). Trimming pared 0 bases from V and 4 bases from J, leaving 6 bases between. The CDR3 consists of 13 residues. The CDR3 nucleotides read TGTGCCAGCAGTTACTCGACAGGCTATGGCTACACCTTC. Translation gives CASSYSTGYGYTF.

The CDR3: CASSQGSGQGNEQFF. CDR3 DNA sequence: TGTGCCAGCAGCCAAGGAAGTGGACAGGGCAATGAGCAGTTCTTC. The V and J genes are TRBV6-5 and TRBJ2-1, with 8 bases aligning to TRBD1. The CDR3 length is 15 residues. The V and J ends lost 6 bases and 6 bases, in that order; junction bases with no gene match: 10. The V gene's germline CDR1 is MNHEY and CDR2 SVGAGI.

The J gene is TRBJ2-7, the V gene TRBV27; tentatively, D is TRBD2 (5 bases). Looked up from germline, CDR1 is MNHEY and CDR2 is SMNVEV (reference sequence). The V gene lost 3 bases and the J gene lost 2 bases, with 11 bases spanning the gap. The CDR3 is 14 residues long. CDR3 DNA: TGTGCCAGCAGTTTTCGAGCGGCCGCCTACGAGCAGTACTTC. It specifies CASSFRAAAYEQYF.